This T cell receptor beta chain was profiled in a study of shared clonotypes between healthy human individuals. As for the study in general: The plates for each donor numbered three CD4 naive, three CD4 memory, two CD8 naive and one CD8 memory. General study points: The genetic and exposure-history diversity represented was limited by few donors.

Among the donors, all were Caucasian adults who lived in Nashville, Tennessee. It was at deep level that the assay was run. The protocol was immunoSEQ multiplex PCR, while the TCRdb copy is restricted to in-frame clones and leaves out a portion. The sample has 2 million to 2.5 million clones; 90% to 96% are singletons. The junction had 14 bases not matched to a gene; V was cut back by 0 bases and J by 7 bases. CDR3 length: 20 amino acids. Germline V gene sequence: CDR1 ENHRY, CDR2 SYGVKD. A single count supports this clone. Its specificity is not known. The chain employs TRBV10-3 and TRBJ2-3; 15 bases line up with TRBD2. The TCR was taken from a man between 18 and 35 years old in good health. The sequenced sample consisted of naive CD4+ T cells sorted from blood. The subset: CD45RA+ positively selected. The CDR3 loop is CAISESGLAGGPVYLNTQYF. The DNA for the CDR3 is TGTGCCATCAGTGAGTCAGGACTAGCGGGGGGGCCGGTGTATCTAAATACGCAGTATTTT.